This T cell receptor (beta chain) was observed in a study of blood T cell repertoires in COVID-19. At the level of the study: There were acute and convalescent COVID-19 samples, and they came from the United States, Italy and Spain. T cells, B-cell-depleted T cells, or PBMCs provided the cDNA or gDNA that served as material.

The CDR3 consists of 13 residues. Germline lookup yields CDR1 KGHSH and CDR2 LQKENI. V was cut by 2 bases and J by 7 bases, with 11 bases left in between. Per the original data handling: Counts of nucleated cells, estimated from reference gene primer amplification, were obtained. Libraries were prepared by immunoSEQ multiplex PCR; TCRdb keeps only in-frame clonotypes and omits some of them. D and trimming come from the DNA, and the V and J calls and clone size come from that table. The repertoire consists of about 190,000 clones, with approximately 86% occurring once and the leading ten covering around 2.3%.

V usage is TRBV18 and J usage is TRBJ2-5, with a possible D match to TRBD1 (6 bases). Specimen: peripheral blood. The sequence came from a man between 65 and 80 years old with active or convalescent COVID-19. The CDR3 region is CASSPTGLGTQYF. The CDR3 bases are TGTGCCAGCTCACCAACAGGGTTAGGGACCCAGTACTTC.